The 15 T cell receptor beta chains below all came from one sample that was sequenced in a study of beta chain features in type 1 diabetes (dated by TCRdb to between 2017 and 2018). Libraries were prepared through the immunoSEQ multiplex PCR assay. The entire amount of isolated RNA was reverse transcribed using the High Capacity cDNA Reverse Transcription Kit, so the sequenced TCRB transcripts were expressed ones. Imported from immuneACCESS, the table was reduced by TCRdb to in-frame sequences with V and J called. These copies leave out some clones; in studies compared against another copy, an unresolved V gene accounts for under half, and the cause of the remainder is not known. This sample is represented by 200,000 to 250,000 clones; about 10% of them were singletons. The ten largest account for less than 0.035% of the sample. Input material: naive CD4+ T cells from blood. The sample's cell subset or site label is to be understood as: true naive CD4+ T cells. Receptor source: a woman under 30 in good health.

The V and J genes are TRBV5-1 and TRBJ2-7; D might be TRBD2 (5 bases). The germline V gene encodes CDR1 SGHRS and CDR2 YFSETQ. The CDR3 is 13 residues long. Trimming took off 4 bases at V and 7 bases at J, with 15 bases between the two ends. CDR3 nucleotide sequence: TGCGCCAGCAGCCCCGGAGGCAGCGATGAGCAGTACTTC. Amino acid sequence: CASSPGGSDEQYF.

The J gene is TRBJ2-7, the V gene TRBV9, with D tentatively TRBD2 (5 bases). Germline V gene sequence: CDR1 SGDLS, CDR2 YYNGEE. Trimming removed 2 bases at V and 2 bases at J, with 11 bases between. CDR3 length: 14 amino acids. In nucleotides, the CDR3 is TGTGCCAGCAGCGTTGGAGGACGGGCCTACGAGCAGTACTTC. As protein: CASSVGGRAYEQYF.

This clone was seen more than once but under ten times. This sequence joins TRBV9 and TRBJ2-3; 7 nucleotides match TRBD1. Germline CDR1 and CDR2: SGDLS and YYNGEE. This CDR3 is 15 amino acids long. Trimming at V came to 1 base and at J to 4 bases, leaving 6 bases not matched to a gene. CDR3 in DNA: TGTGCCAGCAGCGTAACAGGGGTAGGACCAGATACGCAGTATTTT. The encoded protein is CASSVTGVGPDTQYF. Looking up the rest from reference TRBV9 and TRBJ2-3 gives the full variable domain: DSGVTQTPKHLITATGQRVTLRCSPRSGDLSVYWYQQSLDQGLQFLIQYYNGEERAKGNILERFSAQQFPDLHSELNLSSLELGDSALYFCASSVTGVGPDTQYFGPGTRLTVL.

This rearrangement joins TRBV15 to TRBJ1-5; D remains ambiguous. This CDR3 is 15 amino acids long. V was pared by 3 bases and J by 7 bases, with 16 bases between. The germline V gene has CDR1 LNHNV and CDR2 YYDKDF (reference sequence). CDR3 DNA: TGTGCCACCAGCAGGGCCCGGACTCCTCAACAGCCCCAGCATTTT. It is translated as CATSRARTPQQPQHF.

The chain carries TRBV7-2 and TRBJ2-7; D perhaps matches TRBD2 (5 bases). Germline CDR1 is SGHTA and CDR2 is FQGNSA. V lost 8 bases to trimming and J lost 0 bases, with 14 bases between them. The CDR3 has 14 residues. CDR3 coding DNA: TGTGCCAGCGTCCTTGTGGAGGCCTCCTACGAGCAGTACTTC. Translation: CASVLVEASYEQYF.

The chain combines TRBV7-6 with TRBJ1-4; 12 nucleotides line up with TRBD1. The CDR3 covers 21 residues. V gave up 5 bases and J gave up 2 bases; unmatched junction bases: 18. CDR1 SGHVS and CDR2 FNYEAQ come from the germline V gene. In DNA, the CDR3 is TGTGCCAGCAGCCTTAATTTCGCCGGGACAGGGGGCATTACGACTAATGAAAAACTGTTTTTT. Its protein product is CASSLNFAGTGGITTNEKLFF.

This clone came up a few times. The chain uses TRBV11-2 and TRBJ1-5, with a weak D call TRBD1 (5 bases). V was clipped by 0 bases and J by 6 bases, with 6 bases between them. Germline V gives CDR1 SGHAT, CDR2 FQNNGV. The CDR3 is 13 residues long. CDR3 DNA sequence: TGTGCCAGCAGCTTAGACCAGGGTCAGCCCCAGCATTTT. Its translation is CASSLDQGQPQHF.

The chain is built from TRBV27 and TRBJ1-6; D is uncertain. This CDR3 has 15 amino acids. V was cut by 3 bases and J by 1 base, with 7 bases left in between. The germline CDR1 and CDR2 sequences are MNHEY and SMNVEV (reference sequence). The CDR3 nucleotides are TGTGCCAGCAGTTTTAGCGGGTCCTATAATTCACCCCTCCACTTT. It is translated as CASSFSGSYNSPLHF.

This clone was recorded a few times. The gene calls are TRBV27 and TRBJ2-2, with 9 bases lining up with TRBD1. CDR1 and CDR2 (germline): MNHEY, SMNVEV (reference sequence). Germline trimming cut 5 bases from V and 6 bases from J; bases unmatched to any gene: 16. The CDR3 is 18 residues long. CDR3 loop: CASSTRTGAPPYAGELFF. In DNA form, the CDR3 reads TGTGCCAGCAGTACACGGACAGGGGCCCCCCCTTATGCCGGGGAGCTGTTTTTT.

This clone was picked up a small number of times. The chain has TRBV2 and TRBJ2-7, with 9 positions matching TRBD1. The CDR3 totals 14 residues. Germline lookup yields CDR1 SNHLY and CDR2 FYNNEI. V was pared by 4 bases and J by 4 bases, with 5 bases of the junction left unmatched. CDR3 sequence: CASSATGGDYEQYF. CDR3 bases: TGTGCCAGCAGTGCCACAGGGGGCGATTACGAGCAGTACTTC.

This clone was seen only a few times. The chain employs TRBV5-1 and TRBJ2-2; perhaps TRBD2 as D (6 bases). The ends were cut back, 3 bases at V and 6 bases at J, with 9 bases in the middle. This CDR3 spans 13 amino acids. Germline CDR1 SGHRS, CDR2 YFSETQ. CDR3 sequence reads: CASSWGVPGELFF. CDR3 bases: TGCGCCAGCAGCTGGGGGGTTCCCGGGGAGCTGTTTTTT.

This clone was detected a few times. DNA of the CDR3: TGTGCCAGCAGCTTCCGCAGGGAAGGCGGCTACACCTTC. This translates into CASSFRREGGYTF. This chain uses TRBV5-6 with TRBJ1-2; D is possibly TRBD1 (5 bases). Germline-derived CDR1 and CDR2 are SGHDT and YYEEEE. This CDR3 spans 13 amino acids. Trimming cost V 2 bases and J 8 bases, with 13 bases left between them.

The CDR3 DNA reads TGTGCCAGCAGTCCGAGCGGGAGGGCCGGAAATGAGCAGTTCTTC. Translating gives CASSPSGRAGNEQFF. The V and J genes are TRBV28 and TRBJ2-1, with 10 bases matching TRBD2. Germline V gene data show CDR1 as MDHEN and CDR2 as SYDVKM. This CDR3 region has 15 residues. V was clipped by 5 bases and J by 7 bases; unmatched bases: 8.

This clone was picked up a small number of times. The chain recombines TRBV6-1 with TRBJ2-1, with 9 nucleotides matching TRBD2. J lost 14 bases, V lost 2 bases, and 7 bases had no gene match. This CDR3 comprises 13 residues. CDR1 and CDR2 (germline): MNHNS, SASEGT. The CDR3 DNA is TGTGCCAGCAGTGAACTAGCGGGAATCACTGAGTTCTTC. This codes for CASSELAGITEFF.

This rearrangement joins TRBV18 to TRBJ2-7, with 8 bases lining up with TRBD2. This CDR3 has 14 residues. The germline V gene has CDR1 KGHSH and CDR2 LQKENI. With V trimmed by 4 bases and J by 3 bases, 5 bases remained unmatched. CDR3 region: CASSHGLANYEQYF. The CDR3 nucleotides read TGTGCCAGCTCACATGGACTAGCAAACTACGAGCAGTACTTC.